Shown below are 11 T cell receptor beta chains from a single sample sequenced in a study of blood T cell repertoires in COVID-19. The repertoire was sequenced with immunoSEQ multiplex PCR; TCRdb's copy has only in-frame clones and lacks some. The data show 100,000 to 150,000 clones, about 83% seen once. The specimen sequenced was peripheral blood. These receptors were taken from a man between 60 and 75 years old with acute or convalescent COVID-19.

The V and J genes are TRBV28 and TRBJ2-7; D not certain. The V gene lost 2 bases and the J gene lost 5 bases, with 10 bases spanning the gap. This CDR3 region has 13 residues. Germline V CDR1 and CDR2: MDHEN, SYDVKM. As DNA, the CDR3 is TGTGCCAGCAGTTTAGCTGCCTGGCACGAGCAGTACTTC. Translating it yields CASSLAAWHEQYF.

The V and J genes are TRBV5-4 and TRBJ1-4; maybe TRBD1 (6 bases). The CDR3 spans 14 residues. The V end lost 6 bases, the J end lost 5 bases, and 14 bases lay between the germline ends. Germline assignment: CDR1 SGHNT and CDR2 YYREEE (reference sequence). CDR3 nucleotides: TGTGCCAGCACCGACAGGAGCCAGAATGAAAAACTGTTTTTT. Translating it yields CASTDRSQNEKLFF.

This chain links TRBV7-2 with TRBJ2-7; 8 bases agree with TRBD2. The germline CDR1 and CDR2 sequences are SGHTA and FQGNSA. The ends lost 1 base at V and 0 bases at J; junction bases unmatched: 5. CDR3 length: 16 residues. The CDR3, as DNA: TGTGCCAGCAGCTTAGAGCCTAGCGGGTACTCCTACGAGCAGTACTTC. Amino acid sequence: CASSLEPSGYSYEQYF.

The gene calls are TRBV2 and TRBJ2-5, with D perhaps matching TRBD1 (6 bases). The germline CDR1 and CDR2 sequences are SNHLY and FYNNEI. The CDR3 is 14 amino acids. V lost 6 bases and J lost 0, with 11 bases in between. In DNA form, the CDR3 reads TGTGCCAGCAGCCGTACAGGGTACCAAGAGACCCAGTACTTC. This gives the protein CASSRTGYQETQYF.

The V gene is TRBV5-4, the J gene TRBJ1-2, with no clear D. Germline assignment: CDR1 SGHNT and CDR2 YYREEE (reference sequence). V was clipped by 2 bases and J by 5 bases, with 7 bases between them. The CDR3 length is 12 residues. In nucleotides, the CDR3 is TGTGCCAGCAGCTTAGGGAGTTATGGCTACACCTTC. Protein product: CASSLGSYGYTF.

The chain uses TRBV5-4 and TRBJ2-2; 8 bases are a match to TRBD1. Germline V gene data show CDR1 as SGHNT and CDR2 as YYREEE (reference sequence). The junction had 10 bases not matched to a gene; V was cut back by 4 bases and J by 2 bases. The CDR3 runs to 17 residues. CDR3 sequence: CASSRVQGARNTGELFF. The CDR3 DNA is TGTGCCAGCAGCCGAGTGCAGGGGGCGCGCAACACCGGGGAGCTGTTTTTT.

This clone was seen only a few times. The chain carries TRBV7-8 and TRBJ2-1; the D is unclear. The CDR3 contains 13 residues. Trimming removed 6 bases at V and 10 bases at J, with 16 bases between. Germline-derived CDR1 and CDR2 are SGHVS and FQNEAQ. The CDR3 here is CASRIPPGKEQFF. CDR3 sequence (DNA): TGTGCCAGCAGGATACCTCCCGGTAAGGAGCAGTTCTTC.

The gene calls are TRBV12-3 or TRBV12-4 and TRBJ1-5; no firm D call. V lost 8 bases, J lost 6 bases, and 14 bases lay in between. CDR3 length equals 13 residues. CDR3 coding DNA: TGTGCCAGCCGGTCCTATGGAGCTCAGCCCCAGCATTTT. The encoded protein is CASRSYGAQPQHF.

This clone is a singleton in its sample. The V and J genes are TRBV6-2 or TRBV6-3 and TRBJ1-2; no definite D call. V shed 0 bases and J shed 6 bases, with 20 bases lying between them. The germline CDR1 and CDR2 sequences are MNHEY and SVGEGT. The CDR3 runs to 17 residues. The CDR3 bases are TGTGCCAGCAGTTACTCGACCCGAACATCGCGGGATCATGGCTACACCTTC. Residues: CASSYSTRTSRDHGYTF.

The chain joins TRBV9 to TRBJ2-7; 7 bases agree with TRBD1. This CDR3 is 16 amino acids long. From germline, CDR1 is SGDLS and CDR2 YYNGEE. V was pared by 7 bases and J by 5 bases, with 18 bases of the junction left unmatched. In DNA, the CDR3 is TGTGCCAGCGGTCCCGACAGGGCAGTGTTTCGGGACGAGCAGTACTTC. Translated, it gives CASGPDRAVFRDEQYF.

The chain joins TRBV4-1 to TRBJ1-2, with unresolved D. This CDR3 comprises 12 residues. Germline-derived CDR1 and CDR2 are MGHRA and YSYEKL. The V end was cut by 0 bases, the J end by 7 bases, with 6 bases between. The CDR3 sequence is CASSQEGGGYTF. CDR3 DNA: TGCGCCAGCAGCCAAGAGGGAGGTGGCTACACCTTC.